This TCR beta chain was observed in a study of spatial heterogeneity in lung cancer. Study-level information: Alpha-chain detections were consistently fewer than beta-chain detections among the sequences. Study results and limitations: Counts of expanded intratumoral alpha and beta TCRs tracked tumor mutation counts.

The time point is: sample taken at primary tumor resection. This CDR3 is 14 amino acids long. After removal of 4 bases from V and 2 bases from J, the junction contained 4 bases not matched to a gene. Germline loops: CDR1 SGHAT, CDR2 FQDESV (reference sequence). This clonotype was counted ten times or more. Its antigen is unknown. On each TCR cDNA molecule, a unique molecular identifier was present. TCRdb ran MiXCR on the 5' RACE reads and lists one entry per CDR3 protein. The data contain thousands of distinct CDR3 sequences, 13% to 15% of them singletons. The specimen was lung tumor tissue, collected at surgery. The TCR was taken from a male donor with early-stage non-small cell lung cancer. The gene calls are TRBV11-1 and TRBJ2-7; 8 positions match TRBD2. Here the CDR3 DNA reads TGTGCCAGCAGCTCGGTAGCGGGAACCTACGAGCAGTACTTC. As protein: CASSSVAGTYEQYF.